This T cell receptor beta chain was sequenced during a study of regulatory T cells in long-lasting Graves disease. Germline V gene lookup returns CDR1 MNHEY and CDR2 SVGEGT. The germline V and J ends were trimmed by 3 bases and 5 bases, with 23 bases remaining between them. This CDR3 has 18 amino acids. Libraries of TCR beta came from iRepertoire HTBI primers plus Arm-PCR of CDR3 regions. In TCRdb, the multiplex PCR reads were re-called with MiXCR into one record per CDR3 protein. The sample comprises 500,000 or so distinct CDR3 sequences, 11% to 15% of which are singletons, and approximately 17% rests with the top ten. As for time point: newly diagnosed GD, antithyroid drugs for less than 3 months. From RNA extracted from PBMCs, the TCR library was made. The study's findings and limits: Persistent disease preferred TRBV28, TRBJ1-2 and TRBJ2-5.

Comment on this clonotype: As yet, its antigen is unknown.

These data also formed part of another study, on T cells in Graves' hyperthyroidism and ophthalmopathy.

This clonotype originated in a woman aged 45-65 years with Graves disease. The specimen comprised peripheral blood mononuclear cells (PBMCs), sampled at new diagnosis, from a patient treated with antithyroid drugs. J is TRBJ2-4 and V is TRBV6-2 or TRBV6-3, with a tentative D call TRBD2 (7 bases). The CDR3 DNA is TGTGCCAGCAGTTATGGTGGTGCTACCCTGGGGGGGCAAAACATTCAGTACTTC. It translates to CASSYGGATLGGQNIQYF.